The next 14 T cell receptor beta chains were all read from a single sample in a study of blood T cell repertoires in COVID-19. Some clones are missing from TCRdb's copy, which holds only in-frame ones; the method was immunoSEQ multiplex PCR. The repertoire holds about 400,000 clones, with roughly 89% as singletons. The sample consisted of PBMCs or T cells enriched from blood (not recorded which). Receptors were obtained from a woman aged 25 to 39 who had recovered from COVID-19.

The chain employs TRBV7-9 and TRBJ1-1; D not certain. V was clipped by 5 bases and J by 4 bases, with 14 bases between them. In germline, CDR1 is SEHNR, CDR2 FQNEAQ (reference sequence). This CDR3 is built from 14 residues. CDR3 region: CASSNEGLSTEAFF. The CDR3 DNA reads TGTGCCAGCAGCAACGAGGGTCTGAGCACTGAAGCTTTCTTT. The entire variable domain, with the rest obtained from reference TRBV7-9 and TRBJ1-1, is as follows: DTGVSQNPRHKITKRGQNVTFRCDPISEHNRLYWYRQTLGQGPEFLTYFQNEAQLEKSRLLSDRFSAERPKGSFSTLEIQRTEQGDSAMYLCASSNEGLSTEAFFGQGTRLTVV.

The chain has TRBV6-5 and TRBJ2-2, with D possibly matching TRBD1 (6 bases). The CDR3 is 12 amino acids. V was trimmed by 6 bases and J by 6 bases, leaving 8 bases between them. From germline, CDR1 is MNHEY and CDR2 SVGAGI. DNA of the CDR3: TGTGCCAGCAGCAGGGGTGCCGGGGAGCTGTTTTTT. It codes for CASSRGAGELFF.

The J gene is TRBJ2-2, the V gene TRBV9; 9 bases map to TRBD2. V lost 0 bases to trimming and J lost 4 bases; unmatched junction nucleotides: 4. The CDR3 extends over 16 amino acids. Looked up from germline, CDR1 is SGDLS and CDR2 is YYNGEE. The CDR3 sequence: CASSVGGGGGTGELFF. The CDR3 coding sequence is TGTGCCAGCAGCGTAGGAGGCGGGGGGGGCACCGGGGAGCTGTTTTTT.

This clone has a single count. The CDR3 DNA is TGTGCCTGGAGTGGGGCAAACAGGGGCGGTGGGAATGAAGCTTTCTTT. Protein sequence: CAWSGANRGGGNEAFF. This chain joins TRBV30 and TRBJ1-1; TRBD1 matches 7 bases. Germline trimming cut 1 base from V and 7 bases from J; bases unmatched to any gene: 15. CDR3 size: 16 residues. CDR1 and CDR2 from the germline V gene are GTSNPN and SVGIG (reference sequence). Complete variable domain (other parts from reference TRBV30 and TRBJ1-1): SQTIHQWPATLVQPVGSPLSLECTVEGTSNPNLYWYRQAAGRGLQLLFYSVGIGQISSEVPQNLSASRPQDRQFILSSKKLLLSDSGFYLCAWSGANRGGGNEAFFGQGTRLTVV.

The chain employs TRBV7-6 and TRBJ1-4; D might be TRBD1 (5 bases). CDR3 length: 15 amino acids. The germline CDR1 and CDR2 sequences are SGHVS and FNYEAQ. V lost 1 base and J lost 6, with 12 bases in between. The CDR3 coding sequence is TGTGCCAGCAGCTTAGGGCAGGGTGGGGATGAAAAACTGTTTTTT. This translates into CASSLGQGGDEKLFF.

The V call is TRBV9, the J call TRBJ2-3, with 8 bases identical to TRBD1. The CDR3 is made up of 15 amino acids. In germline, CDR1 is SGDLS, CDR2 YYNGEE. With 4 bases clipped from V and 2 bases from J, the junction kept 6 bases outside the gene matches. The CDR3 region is CASSFRTGTTDTQYF. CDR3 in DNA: TGTGCCAGCAGCTTCCGGACAGGGACCACAGATACGCAGTATTTT.

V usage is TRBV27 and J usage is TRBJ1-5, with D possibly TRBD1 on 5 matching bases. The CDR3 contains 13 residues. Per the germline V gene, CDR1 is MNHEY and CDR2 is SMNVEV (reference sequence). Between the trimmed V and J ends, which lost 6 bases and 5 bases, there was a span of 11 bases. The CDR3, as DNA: TGTGCCAGCAGGGCAGGGAACTATCAGCCCCAGCATTTT. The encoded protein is CASRAGNYQPQHF.

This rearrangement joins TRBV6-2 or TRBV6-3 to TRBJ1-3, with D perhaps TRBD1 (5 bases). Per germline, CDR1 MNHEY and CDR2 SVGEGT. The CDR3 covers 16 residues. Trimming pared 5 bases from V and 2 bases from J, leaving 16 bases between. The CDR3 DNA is TGTGCCAGCAGTCGGGGGACGAGGGCACCTGGAAACACCATATATTTT. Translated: CASSRGTRAPGNTIYF.

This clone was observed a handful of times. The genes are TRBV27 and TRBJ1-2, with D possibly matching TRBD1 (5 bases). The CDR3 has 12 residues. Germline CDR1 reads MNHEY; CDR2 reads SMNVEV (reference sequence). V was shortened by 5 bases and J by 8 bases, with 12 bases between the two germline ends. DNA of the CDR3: TGTGCCAGCAGTAGCAGGGATTGGGGCTACACCTTC. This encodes CASSSRDWGYTF.

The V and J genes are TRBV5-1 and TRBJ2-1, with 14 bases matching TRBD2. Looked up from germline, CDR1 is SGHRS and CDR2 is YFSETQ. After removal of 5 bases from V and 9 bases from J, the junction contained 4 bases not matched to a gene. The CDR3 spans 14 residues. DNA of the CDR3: TGCGCCAGCAGTCCCGGGACTAGCGGGGGTGAGCAGTTCTTC. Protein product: CASSPGTSGGEQFF.

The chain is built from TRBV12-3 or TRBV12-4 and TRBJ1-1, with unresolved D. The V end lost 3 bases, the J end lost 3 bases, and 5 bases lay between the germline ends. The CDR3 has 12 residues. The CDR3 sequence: CASSLRDTEAFF. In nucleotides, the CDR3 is TGTGCCAGCAGTTTGAGGGACACTGAAGCTTTCTTT.

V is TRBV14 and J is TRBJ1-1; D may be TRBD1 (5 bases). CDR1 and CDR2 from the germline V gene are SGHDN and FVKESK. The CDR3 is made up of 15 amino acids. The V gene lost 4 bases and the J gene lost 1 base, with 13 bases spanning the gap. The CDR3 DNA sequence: TGTGCCAGCAGCCCTAATCAGGGTTGGAACACTGAAGCTTTCTTT. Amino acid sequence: CASSPNQGWNTEAFF.

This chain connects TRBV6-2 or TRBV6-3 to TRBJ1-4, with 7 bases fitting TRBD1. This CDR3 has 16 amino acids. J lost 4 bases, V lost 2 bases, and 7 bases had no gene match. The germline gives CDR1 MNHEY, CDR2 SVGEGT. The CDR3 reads CASSYNPGQHNEKLFF. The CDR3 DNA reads TGTGCCAGCAGTTACAATCCGGGACAGCATAATGAAAAACTGTTTTTT.

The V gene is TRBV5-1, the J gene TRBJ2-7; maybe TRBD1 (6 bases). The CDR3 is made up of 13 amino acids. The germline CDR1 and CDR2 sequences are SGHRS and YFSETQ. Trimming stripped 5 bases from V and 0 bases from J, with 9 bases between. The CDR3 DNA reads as TGCGCCAGCAGACGGGACACCTCCTACGAGCAGTACTTC. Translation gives CASRRDTSYEQYF.